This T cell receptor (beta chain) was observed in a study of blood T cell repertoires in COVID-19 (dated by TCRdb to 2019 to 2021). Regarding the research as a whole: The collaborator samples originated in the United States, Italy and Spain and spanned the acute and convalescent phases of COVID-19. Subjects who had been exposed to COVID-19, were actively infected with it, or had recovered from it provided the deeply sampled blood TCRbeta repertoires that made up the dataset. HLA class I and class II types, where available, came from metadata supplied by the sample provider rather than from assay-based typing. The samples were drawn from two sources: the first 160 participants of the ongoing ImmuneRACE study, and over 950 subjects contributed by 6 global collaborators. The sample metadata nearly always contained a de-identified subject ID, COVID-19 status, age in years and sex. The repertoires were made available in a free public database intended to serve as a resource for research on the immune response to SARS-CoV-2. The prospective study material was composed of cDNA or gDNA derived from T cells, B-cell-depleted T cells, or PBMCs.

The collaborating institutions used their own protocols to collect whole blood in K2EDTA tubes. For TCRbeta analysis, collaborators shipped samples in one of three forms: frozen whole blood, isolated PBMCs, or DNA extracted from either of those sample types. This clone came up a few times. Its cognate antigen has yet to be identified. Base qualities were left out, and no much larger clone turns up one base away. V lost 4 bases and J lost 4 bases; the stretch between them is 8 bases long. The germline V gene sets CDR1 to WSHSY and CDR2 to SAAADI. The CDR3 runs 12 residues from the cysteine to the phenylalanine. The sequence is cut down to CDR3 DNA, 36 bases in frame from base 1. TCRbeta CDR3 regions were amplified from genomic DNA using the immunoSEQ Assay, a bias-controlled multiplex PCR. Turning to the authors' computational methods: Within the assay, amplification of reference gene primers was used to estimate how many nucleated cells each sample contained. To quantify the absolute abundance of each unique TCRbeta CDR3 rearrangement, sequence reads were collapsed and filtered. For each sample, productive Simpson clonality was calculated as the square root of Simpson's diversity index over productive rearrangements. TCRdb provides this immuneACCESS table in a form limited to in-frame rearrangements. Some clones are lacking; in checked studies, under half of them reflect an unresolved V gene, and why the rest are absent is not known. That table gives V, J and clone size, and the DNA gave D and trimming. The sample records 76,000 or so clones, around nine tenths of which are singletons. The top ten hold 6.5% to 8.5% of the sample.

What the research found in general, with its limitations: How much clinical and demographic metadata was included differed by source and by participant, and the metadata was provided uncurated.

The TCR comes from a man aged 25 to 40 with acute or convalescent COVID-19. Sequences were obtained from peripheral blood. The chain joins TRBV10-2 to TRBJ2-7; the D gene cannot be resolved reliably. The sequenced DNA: TGCGCCAGCAGTGCATCCAATTACGAGCAGTACTTC. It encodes CASSASNYEQYF.